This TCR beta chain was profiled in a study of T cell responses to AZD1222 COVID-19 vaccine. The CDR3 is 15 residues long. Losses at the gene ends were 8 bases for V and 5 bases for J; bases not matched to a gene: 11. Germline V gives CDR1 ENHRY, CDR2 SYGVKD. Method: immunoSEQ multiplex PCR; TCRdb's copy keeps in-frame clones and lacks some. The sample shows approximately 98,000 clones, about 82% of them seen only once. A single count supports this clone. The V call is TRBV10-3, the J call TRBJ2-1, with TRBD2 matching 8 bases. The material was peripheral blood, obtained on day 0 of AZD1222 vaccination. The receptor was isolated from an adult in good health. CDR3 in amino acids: CAIGRSSGGNNEQFF. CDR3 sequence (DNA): TGTGCCATCGGGCGCTCGAGCGGGGGAAACAATGAGCAGTTCTTC.